This T cell receptor beta chain was retrieved from a study of cytomegalovirus exposure and HLA in healthy donors. Study details: The platform used for the 120 validation repertoires matched that of the roughly 670 first-cohort repertoires, a later analysis reported. Overall study findings and caveats: A few chains linked to CMV were shown in vitro to be specific for CMV antigens.

Sequencing used immunoSEQ multiplex PCR; TCRdb keeps in-frame clones, though not all of them. The sample records some 210,000 clones, around four fifths being singletons. About this clone: As yet, its antigen is unknown.

The germline V gene encodes CDR1 SGHNT and CDR2 YYREEE (reference sequence). The CDR3 extends over 16 amino acids. V dropped 3 bases and J dropped 4 bases, with 16 bases sitting between them. The rearrangement uses TRBV5-4 and TRBJ2-2, with a possible D match to TRBD2 (5 bases). The sequencing sample was made of PBMCs. The TCR comes from a woman between 18 and 29 years old in good health and CMV-seronegative. The CDR3 loop is CASSSGLKGPTGELFF. The CDR3 DNA is TGTGCCAGCAGCTCCGGACTCAAAGGTCCCACCGGGGAGCTGTTTTTT.